These 5 T cell receptor beta chains originate from one sample sequenced in a study of T cell repertoires in cytomegalovirus infection. TCRdb independently ran MiXCR on the reads; one entry per CDR3 protein. The sample has fewer than 200,000 distinct CDR3 sequences; roughly 20% are singletons. Sample: PBMCs. These TCRs come from a human donor in good health (CMV status not recorded). Some clones in this sample may be carry-over from other donors' samples.

Comments on this clonotype: A clone one base away is much larger, so this may be a read error. The V gene is TRBV11-2, the J gene TRBJ2-7, with TRBD1 as a possible D gene (6 bases). CDR3 length: 13 residues. Germline V CDR1 and CDR2: SGHAT, FQNNGV. CDR3 sequence (DNA): TGTGCCAACAGCTTAGGGGCAGGGGCCGAGCAGTACTTC. Its protein product is CANSLGAGAEQYF.

This clonotype appeared a few times. The chain carries TRBV2 and TRBJ1-2; the D is unclear. The germline V gene encodes CDR1 SNHLY and CDR2 FYNNEI. The CDR3 contains 14 residues. V dropped 6 bases and J dropped 0 bases, with 11 bases sitting between them. The CDR3 coding sequence is TGTGCCAGCAGCCTGACGGAAGCTAACTATGGCTACACCTTC. Its protein product is CASSLTEANYGYTF.

The chain joins TRBV15 to TRBJ2-7; D remains ambiguous. Trimming stripped 5 bases from V and 2 bases from J, with 13 bases between. CDR1 is LNHNV and CDR2 is YYDKDF in the germline V gene (reference sequence). The CDR3 runs to 14 residues. CDR3 residues: CATSGRAFPYEQYF. The CDR3, as DNA: TGTGCCACCAGCGGCCGGGCATTCCCCTACGAGCAGTACTTC.

This clonotype was observed a few times. V and J are TRBV6-1 and TRBJ2-7; 13 bases match TRBD2. The CDR3 extends over 20 amino acids. Germline V gives CDR1 MNHNS, CDR2 SASEGT. V was clipped by 4 bases and J by 2 bases; unmatched bases: 17. This CDR3 reads CASSVFRDTGLAGVTYEQYF. CDR3 DNA: TGTGCCAGCAGTGTGTTTAGGGACACAGGACTAGCGGGAGTAACCTACGAGCAGTACTTC.

This clonotype was counted once. The genes are TRBV28 and TRBJ2-3; D is possibly TRBD1 or TRBD2 (5 bases each). V was clipped by 6 bases and J by 2 bases, with 12 bases between them. The CDR3 is made up of 14 amino acids. The germline V gene encodes CDR1 MDHEN and CDR2 SYDVKM. The CDR3 loop is CASRLGRYTDTQYF. The DNA for the CDR3 is TGTGCCAGCAGGCTGGGACGGTACACAGATACGCAGTATTTT.